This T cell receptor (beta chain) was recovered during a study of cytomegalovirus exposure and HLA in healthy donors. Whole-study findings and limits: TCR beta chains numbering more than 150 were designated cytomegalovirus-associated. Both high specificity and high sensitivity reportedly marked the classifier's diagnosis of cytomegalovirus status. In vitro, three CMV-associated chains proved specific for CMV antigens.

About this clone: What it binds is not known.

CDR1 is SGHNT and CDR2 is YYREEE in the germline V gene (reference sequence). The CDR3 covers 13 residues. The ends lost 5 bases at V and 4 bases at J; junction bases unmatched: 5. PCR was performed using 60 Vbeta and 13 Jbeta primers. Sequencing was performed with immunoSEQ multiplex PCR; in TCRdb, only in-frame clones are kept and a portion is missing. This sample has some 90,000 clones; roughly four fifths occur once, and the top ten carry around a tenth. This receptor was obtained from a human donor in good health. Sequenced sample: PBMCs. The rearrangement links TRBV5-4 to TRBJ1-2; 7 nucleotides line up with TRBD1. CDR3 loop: CASRVTGSYGYTF. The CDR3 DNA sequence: TGTGCCAGCAGGGTGACAGGGAGCTATGGCTACACCTTC.